This T cell receptor (beta chain) stems from a study of T-cell memory formation after mild COVID-19. Study as a whole: TCR clusters were mostly confined to one donor each.

Germline V gives CDR1 DFQATT, CDR2 SNEGSKA (reference sequence). The CDR3 runs to 13 residues. V dropped 5 bases and J dropped 0; count of bases not matched to a gene: 2. This clonotype was counted between two and nine times. What it recognizes is unknown. General study results and limits: A second wave expanding day 15 to 37 was CD4+-biased; contracting clones were balanced. Detection of some responders pre-infection suggested pre-existing cross-reactive memory T cells participated.

5'RACE primed at constant segments yielded TCR alpha and TCR beta cDNA libraries bearing sample barcodes and UMIs. TCRdb used MiXCR to reprocess the 5' RACE reads, holding one entry per CDR3 protein. The sample lists approximately 250,000 distinct CDR3 sequences, roughly 14% occurring once. The chain combines TRBV20-1 with TRBJ1-1; 8 positions match TRBD1. The specimen sequenced was PBMCs or a T cell subset sorted from them (not recorded which). This TCR came from an adult woman who had mild COVID-19 (a few samples of this study predate the infection). Cell type and time point are not known. The CDR3 protein is CSAPQGVNTEAFF. The CDR3 DNA follows: TGCAGTGCTCCACAGGGGGTGAACACTGAAGCTTTCTTT.